The rows below give T cell receptor beta chains drawn from one sample of a study of vaccination and CD4 T cells after COVID-19. TCRdb reanalysed the PCR reads using MiXCR and keeps one entry per CDR3 protein. This repertoire shows about 29,000 distinct CDR3 sequences, about 49% found once; its top ten account for approximately 6%. The specimen was CD4+ T cells from blood, collected about 7 months after SARS-CoV-2 vaccination. These receptor sequences come from a human donor who had recovered from COVID-19. CDR3s include the opening cysteine and the closing phenylalanine or tryptophan. Fields, in order: D gene, J gene, V gene, clone size, CDR3 protein, CDR3 DNA. D genes are given only for firm matches. Some rows mark clone size as missing; the rest say once, few, many or name a class of expanded clone.

TRBD2 | TRBJ2-1 | TRBV27 | once | CASRGLAGGHNEQFF | TGTGCCAGCCGCGGACTAGCGGGAGGACACAATGAGCAGTTCTTC
TRBD1 | TRBJ2-3 | TRBV19 | - | CASRRQGSSTDTQYF | TGTGCCAGTAGACGACAGGGCAGTAGCACAGATACGCAGTATTTT
- | TRBJ1-2 | TRBV7-2 | - | CASSLDRVYGYTF | TGTGCCAGCAGCTTAGACAGGGTGTATGGCTACACCTTC
TRBD2 | TRBJ2-3 | TRBV20-1 | - | CSARSKGTSASTDTQYF | TGCAGTGCTAGATCAAAGGGGACTAGCGCTAGCACAGATACGCAGTATTTT
- | TRBJ2-7 | TRBV6-5 | few | CASSSGPTGVLNEQYF | TGTGCCAGCAGTTCCGGGCCGACAGGAGTTTTGAACGAGCAGTACTTC
- | TRBJ1-6 | TRBV19 | - | CASHTGESSPLHF | TGTGCCAGTCACACGGGGGAATCATCACCCCTCCACTTT
- | TRBJ2-7 | TRBV28 | - | CASISAQREQYF | TGTGCCAGCATCAGTGCTCAGCGCGAGCAGTACTTC
- | TRBJ2-7 | TRBV27 | few | CASSLLGPQTSPYEQYF | TGTGCCAGCAGTTTATTAGGCCCCCAAACTAGTCCCTACGAGCAGTACTTC
TRBD2 | TRBJ2-3 | TRBV20-1 | - | CSAGTSALDTQYF | TGCAGTGCTGGGACTAGCGCCTTAGATACGCAGTATTTT
- | TRBJ2-5 | TRBV2 | - | CASQTTAGQETQYF | TGTGCCAGCCAAACAACAGCGGGCCAAGAGACCCAGTACTTC
- | TRBJ2-7 | TRBV30 | - | CAWSGLPYEQYF | TGTGCCTGGAGTGGACTTCCCTACGAGCAGTACTTC
- | TRBJ2-7 | TRBV27 | - | CASSPAVGTYEQYF | TGTGCCAGCAGTCCGGCGGTAGGGACCTACGAGCAGTACTTC
TRBD1 | TRBJ2-2 | TRBV7-9 | few | CASTGTVDTGELFF | TGTGCCAGTACCGGGACAGTTGACACCGGGGAGCTGTTTTTT
- | TRBJ1-5 | TRBV19 | - | CASSVVGGGNQPQHF | TGTGCCAGTAGTGTGGTGGGGGGAGGCAATCAGCCCCAGCATTTT
- | TRBJ2-7 | TRBV5-6 | - | CASSPSQRGRYGYEQYF | TGTGCCAGCAGCCCGAGTCAAAGGGGACGGTACGGGTACGAGCAGTACTTC
TRBD1 | TRBJ1-1 | TRBV28 | - | CASSFPTGGNTEAFF | TGTGCCAGCAGTTTCCCAACAGGGGGGAACACTGAAGCTTTCTTT
TRBD2 | TRBJ2-1 | TRBV20-1 | few | CSARSPPSGGYNEQFF | TGCAGTGCTAGATCCCCTCCTAGCGGGGGATACAATGAGCAGTTCTTC
TRBD1 | TRBJ2-1 | TRBV7-8 | - | CASSLVVLRTGGKNNEQFF | TGTGCCAGCAGCTTAGTAGTGCTCAGGACAGGGGGGAAGAACAATGAGCAGTTCTTC
- | TRBJ2-2 | TRBV20-1 | few | CSARDADGNTGELFF | TGCAGTGCTAGAGATGCTGACGGAAACACCGGGGAGCTGTTTTTT
TRBD1 | TRBJ2-2 | TRBV29-1 | - | CSGQGNTGELFF | TGCAGCGGACAGGGGAACACCGGGGAGCTGTTTTTT
- | TRBJ2-1 | TRBV4-1 | - | CASRLRSSSYNEQFF | TGCGCCAGCAGACTTCGCTCGAGCTCCTACAATGAGCAGTTCTTC
- | TRBJ2-3 | TRBV20-1 | - | CSASGSTDTQYF | TGCAGTGCTAGCGGGAGCACAGATACGCAGTATTTT
TRBD1 | TRBJ1-3 | TRBV7-9 | - | CASSWTGVLGNTIYF | TGTGCCAGCAGCTGGACAGGGGTACTGGGAAACACCATATATTTT
- | TRBJ2-7 | TRBV20-1 | few | CSAQVRAYEQYF | TGCAGTGCGCAGGTTAGGGCCTACGAGCAGTACTTC
TRBD2 | TRBJ2-5 | TRBV4-1 | few | CASSQDSFSAGGAETQYF | TGCGCCAGCAGCCAAGATTCCTTTTCAGCGGGAGGGGCGGAGACCCAGTACTTC
TRBD1 | TRBJ1-2 | TRBV7-8 | few | CASSLGTDYGYTF | TGTGCCAGCAGCCTCGGGACAGACTATGGCTACACCTTC
TRBD2 | TRBJ2-3 | TRBV11-2 | - | CASIAGDDTQYF | TGTGCCAGCATCGCGGGGGATGATACGCAGTATTTT
TRBD1 | TRBJ2-2 | TRBV15 | - | CATSRGLGTGGTGELFF | TGTGCCACCAGCAGAGGATTGGGGACAGGGGGAACCGGGGAGCTGTTTTTT
- | TRBJ2-7 | TRBV20-1 | - | CSASTGQFIYEQYF | TGCAGTGCTAGTACAGGACAGTTCATCTACGAGCAGTACTTC
TRBD2 | TRBJ2-2 | TRBV6-2/TRBV6-3 | few | CAGRLAETGELFF | TGTGCCGGACGACTAGCGGAAACCGGGGAGCTGTTTTTT
- | TRBJ2-7 | TRBV5-1 | - | CASSPEFVTDEQYF | TGCGCCAGCAGCCCCGAATTTGTAACCGACGAGCAGTACTTC
TRBD1 | TRBJ1-5 | TRBV7-8 | - | CASSTRDRGNQPQHF | TGTGCCAGCAGCACCCGGGACAGGGGCAATCAGCCCCAGCATTTT
TRBD2 | TRBJ2-3 | TRBV6-4 | few | CASSDSSGGGEDTQYF | TGTGCCAGCAGTGATTCTAGCGGGGGGGGTGAAGATACGCAGTATTTT
- | TRBJ1-2 | TRBV25-1 | - | CASSRNDGYTF | TGTGCCAGCAGTAGGAATGATGGCTACACCTTC
- | TRBJ2-5 | TRBV7-2 | few | CASSSILEETQYF | TGTGCCAGCAGCTCAATTCTAGAAGAGACCCAGTACTTC
- | TRBJ1-3 | TRBV7-2 | - | CASSFRGNTIYF | TGTGCCAGCAGCTTTCGGGGAAACACCATATATTTT
TRBD2 | TRBJ2-1 | TRBV20-1 | few | CSANLPGTSDEQFF | TGCAGTGCAAACCTTCCCGGGACTAGCGATGAGCAGTTCTTC
TRBD2 | TRBJ2-5 | TRBV10-3 | - | CAIRSTRGETQYF | TGTGCCATCAGGTCGACGCGGGGGGAGACCCAGTACTTC
- | TRBJ2-1 | TRBV6-1 | - | CASSESSRPNNEQFF | TGCGCCAGCAGTGAGAGTTCGAGACCCAACAATGAGCAGTTCTTC
- | TRBJ1-6 | TRBV6-1 | - | CASRQGPSPLHF | TGTGCCAGCAGGCAGGGTCCTTCACCCCTCCACTTT
TRBD2 | TRBJ2-5 | TRBV7-9 | - | CASSLTALASGRETQYF | TGTGCCAGCAGCTTAACTGCACTGGCTAGCGGGAGAGAGACCCAGTACTTC
- | TRBJ1-2 | TRBV20-1 | few | CSARTGNNYGYTF | TGCAGTGCTAGGACAGGCAATAACTATGGCTACACCTTC
- | TRBJ1-5 | TRBV6-1 | medium-sized | CASSELTDHQPQHF | TGTGCCAGCAGTGAACTAACGGACCATCAGCCCCAGCATTTT
TRBD2 | TRBJ2-7 | TRBV6-1 | - | CASSASGSYEQYF | TGTGCCAGCAGTGCTAGCGGGAGCTACGAGCAGTACTTC
- | TRBJ1-1 | TRBV9 | - | CASSPLGGGTEAFF | TGTGCCAGCAGCCCACTAGGGGGGGGCACTGAAGCTTTCTTT
- | TRBJ2-3 | TRBV7-6 | - | CASSRTDTQYF | TGTGCCAGCAGTAGGACCGATACGCAGTATTTT
TRBD1 | TRBJ2-4 | TRBV7-2 | - | CASSLGQGADIQYF | TGTGCCAGCAGCTTAGGACAGGGGGCGGACATTCAGTACTTC
- | TRBJ2-7 | TRBV6-1 | few | CASSEDEGGASYEQYF | TGTGCCAGCAGTGAAGACGAGGGGGGCGCGTCCTACGAGCAGTACTTC
- | TRBJ1-2 | TRBV7-9 | few | CASGGTYGYTF | TGTGCCAGCGGGGGGACCTATGGCTACACCTTC
- | TRBJ2-1 | TRBV5-5 | - | CASSQPSNSEQFF | TGTGCCAGCAGTCAACCTAGTAATAGTGAGCAGTTCTTC
TRBD1 | TRBJ2-7 | TRBV28 | - | CASSQGGLLYEQYF | TGTGCCAGCAGTCAAGGGGGCTTGCTCTACGAGCAGTACTTC
TRBD1 | TRBJ2-6 | TRBV6-5 | - | CASSYFGTGGAGANVLTF | TGTGCCAGCAGTTACTTTGGGACAGGGGGCGCTGGGGCCAACGTCCTGACTTTC
- | TRBJ2-3 | TRBV6-2/TRBV6-3 | - | CASSTSGDTQYF | TGTGCCAGCAGTACGAGTGGCGATACGCAGTATTTT
TRBD2 | TRBJ2-1 | TRBV5-5 | - | CASSRTLAGGPTYNEQFF | TGTGCCAGCAGCCGTACCCTAGCGGGGGGGCCGACCTACAATGAGCAGTTCTTC
TRBD2 | TRBJ2-5 | TRBV2 | - | CASNTRREETQYF | TGTGCGAGCAATACCAGGCGGGAGGAGACCCAGTACTTC